This T cell receptor beta chain is from a study of cytomegalovirus exposure and HLA in healthy donors. CDR1 and CDR2 from the germline V gene are SGHTA and FQGNSA. The junction had 4 bases not matched to a gene; V was cut back by 4 bases and J by 0 bases. This CDR3 is 15 amino acids long. The PCR used 60 Vbeta and 13 Jbeta primers. Sequencing was performed with immunoSEQ multiplex PCR; in TCRdb, only in-frame clones are kept and a portion is missing. Of around 90,000 clones in the sample, roughly 77% were seen once. The V and J genes are TRBV7-2 and TRBJ1-2; 8 positions agree with TRBD1. Sequenced: PBMCs. This TCR was recovered from a human donor in good health. Here the CDR3 DNA reads TGTGCCAGCAGCTCTCACAGGGGGTCTAACTATGGCTACACCTTC. Protein sequence: CASSSHRGSNYGYTF. Variable domain in full (rest from reference TRBV7-2 and TRBJ1-2): GAGVSQSPSNKVTEKGKDVELRCDPISGHTALYWYRQSLGQGLEFLIYFQGNSAPDKSGLPSDRFSAERTGGSVSTLTIQRTQQEDSAVYLCASSSHRGSNYGYTFGSGTRLTVV.